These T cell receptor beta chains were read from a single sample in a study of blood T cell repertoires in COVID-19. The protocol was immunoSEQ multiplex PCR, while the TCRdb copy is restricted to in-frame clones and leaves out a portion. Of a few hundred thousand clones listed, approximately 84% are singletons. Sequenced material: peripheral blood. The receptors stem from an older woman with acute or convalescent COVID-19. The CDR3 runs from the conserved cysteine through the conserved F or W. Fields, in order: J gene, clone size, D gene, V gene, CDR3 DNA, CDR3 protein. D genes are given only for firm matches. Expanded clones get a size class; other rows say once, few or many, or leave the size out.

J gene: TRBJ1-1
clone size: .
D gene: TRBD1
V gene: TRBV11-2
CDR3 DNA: TGTGCCAGCAGCCCAGGGGGGCTCGTGGGCTCACTCTCTGAAGCTTTCTTT
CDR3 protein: CASSPGGLVGSLSEAFF

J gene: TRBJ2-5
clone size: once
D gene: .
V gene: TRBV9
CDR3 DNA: TGTGCCAGCAGCCAGGGGACGGACGAGACCCAGTACTTC
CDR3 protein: CASSQGTDETQYF

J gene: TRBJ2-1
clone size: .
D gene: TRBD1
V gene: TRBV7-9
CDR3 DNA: TGTGCCAGCAGCTTATCCGGACAGGGTACGCAGTTCTTC
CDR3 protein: CASSLSGQGTQFF

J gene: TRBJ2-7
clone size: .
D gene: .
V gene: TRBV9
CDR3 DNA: TGTGCCAGCAGGGAGGCTCGGGGGGAGCAGTACTTC
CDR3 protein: CASREARGEQYF

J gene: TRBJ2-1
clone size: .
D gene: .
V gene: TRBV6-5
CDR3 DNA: TGTGCCAGCAGTCTATCGACAGACAATGAGCAGTTCTTC
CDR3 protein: CASSLSTDNEQFF

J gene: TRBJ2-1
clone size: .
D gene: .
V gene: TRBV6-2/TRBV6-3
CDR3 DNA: TGTGCCAGCAGTCCCCCGGGCGGGGTTCACTACAATGAGCAGTTCTTC
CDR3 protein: CASSPPGGVHYNEQFF

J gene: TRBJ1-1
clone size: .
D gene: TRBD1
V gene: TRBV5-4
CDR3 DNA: TGTGCCAGCAGCTCGGGGGGGACAGGGGGCCTTATGAACACTGAAGCTTTCTTT
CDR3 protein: CASSSGGTGGLMNTEAFF

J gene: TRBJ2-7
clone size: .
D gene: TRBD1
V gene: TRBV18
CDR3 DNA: TGTGCCAGCTCACCCGCGACAGGGGCCTACGAGCAGTACTTC
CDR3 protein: CASSPATGAYEQYF

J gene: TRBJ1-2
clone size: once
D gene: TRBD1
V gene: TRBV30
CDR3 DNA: TGTGCCTGGAGACGGGACAGCTATGGCTACACCTTC
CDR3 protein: CAWRRDSYGYTF

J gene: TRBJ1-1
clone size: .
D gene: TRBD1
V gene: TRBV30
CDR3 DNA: TGTGCCTGGAGTGTCAGGACAGGTGACACTGAAGCTTTCTTT
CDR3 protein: CAWSVRTGDTEAFF

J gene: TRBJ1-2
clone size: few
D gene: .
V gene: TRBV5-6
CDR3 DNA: TGTGCCAGCAGCTTGAACGGACGGGGAGCTAACTATGGCTACACCTTC
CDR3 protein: CASSLNGRGANYGYTF

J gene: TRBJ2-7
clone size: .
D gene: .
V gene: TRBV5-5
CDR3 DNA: TGTGCCAGCAGCTTTGGCGGGGCAGGGAAGGAGCAGTACTTC
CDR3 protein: CASSFGGAGKEQYF

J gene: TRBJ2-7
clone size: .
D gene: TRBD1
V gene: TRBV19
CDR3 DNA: TGTGCCAGTAGCGTGGGGACAGGGGTGTACGAGCAGTACTTC
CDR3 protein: CASSVGTGVYEQYF

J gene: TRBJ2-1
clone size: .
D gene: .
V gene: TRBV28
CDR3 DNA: TGTGCCAGCAGTCAGGGAACCTACAATGAGCAGTTCTTC
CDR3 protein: CASSQGTYNEQFF